Listed below are T cell receptor beta chains from one sample, sequenced in a study of blood T cell repertoires in COVID-19. Data came from immunoSEQ multiplex PCR; TCRdb stores just in-frame clones and leaves some out. The data show around 130,000 clones, roughly four fifths seen once. The sample comprised peripheral blood. The receptor source for this set is a human donor in a cohort sampled during active COVID-19. Both conserved end residues are part of each CDR3. Each record gives: D gene, J gene, V gene, clone size, CDR3 protein, CDR3 DNA. D genes are given only for firm matches. Clone size is stated in some rows and not others, as once, few, many or a class when expanded.

D: TRBD1
J: TRBJ1-6
V: TRBV6-6
size: -
CDR3: CASSSRQGVFSPLHF
DNA: TGTGCCAGCAGTTCCCGGCAGGGGGTGTTTTCACCCCTCCACTTT

D: -
J: TRBJ1-2
V: TRBV4-2
size: -
CDR3: CASSQEEYYGYTF
DNA: TGTGCCAGCAGCCAGGAGGAGTACTATGGCTACACCTTC

D: -
J: TRBJ1-1
V: TRBV19
size: -
CDR3: CASSPLAGRNTEAFF
DNA: TGTGCCAGTAGTCCTCTCGCAGGGCGGAACACTGAAGCTTTCTTT

D: TRBD1
J: TRBJ1-4
V: TRBV7-9
size: few
CDR3: CASSLGTGGDEKLFF
DNA: TGTGCCAGCAGCTTGGGGACAGGGGGAGATGAAAAACTGTTTTTT

D: -
J: TRBJ1-1
V: TRBV2
size: -
CDR3: CASSEEWEVRATEAFF
DNA: TGTGCCAGCAGTGAAGAATGGGAGGTTCGGGCCACTGAAGCTTTCTTT

D: TRBD1
J: TRBJ2-2
V: TRBV7-9
size: -
CDR3: CASRRQGTGELFF
DNA: TGTGCCAGCAGGCGACAGGGCACCGGGGAGCTGTTTTTT

D: TRBD1
J: TRBJ1-2
V: TRBV4-1
size: -
CDR3: CASSRAGTAYGYTF
DNA: TGCGCCAGCAGCCGAGCTGGGACAGCGTATGGCTACACCTTC

D: TRBD1
J: TRBJ1-3
V: TRBV7-7
size: few
CDR3: CASSPGQGPGNTIYF
DNA: TGTGCCAGCAGCCCGGGACAGGGCCCTGGAAACACCATATATTTT

D: TRBD1
J: TRBJ1-3
V: TRBV6-5
size: once
CDR3: CATSGTGRNTIYF
DNA: TGTGCCACCTCCGGGACAGGGAGAAACACCATATATTTT

D: -
J: TRBJ1-1
V: TRBV28
size: -
CDR3: CASSTGHLNTEAFF
DNA: TGTGCCAGCAGCACTGGACACCTGAACACTGAAGCTTTCTTT

D: TRBD1
J: TRBJ1-4
V: TRBV18
size: -
CDR3: CASSPQDRASEKLFF
DNA: TGTGCCAGCTCACCCCAGGACAGGGCGAGTGAAAAACTGTTTTTT

D: TRBD2
J: TRBJ2-7
V: TRBV4-1
size: -
CDR3: CVSSPKSGGPSSYEQYF
DNA: TGCGTCAGCAGTCCAAAGAGCGGGGGGCCTAGCTCCTACGAGCAGTACTTC

D: TRBD1
J: TRBJ2-2
V: TRBV4-1
size: medium-sized
CDR3: CASSQTQGAYGELFF
DNA: TGCGCCAGCAGCCAAACACAGGGGGCGTACGGGGAGCTGTTTTTT

D: TRBD2
J: TRBJ2-5
V: TRBV5-1
size: -
CDR3: CASSLAGGRETQYF
DNA: TGCGCCAGCAGCTTAGCGGGGGGGCGAGAGACCCAGTACTTC

D: -
J: TRBJ2-3
V: TRBV12-3/TRBV12-4
size: -
CDR3: CASSSAGADTQYF
DNA: TGTGCCAGCAGTTCGGCAGGGGCAGATACGCAGTATTTT

D: -
J: TRBJ1-2
V: TRBV28
size: -
CDR3: CASGGMDENGYTF
DNA: TGTGCCAGCGGGGGGATGGACGAGAATGGCTACACCTTC

D: TRBD2
J: TRBJ2-3
V: TRBV3-1/TRBV3-2
size: -
CDR3: CASSQVVRGGQGDTQYF
DNA: TGTGCCAGCAGCCAAGTCGTTCGGGGGGGTCAGGGAGATACGCAGTATTTT

D: -
J: TRBJ2-3
V: TRBV5-1
size: -
CDR3: CASSPGLHQTDTQYF
DNA: TGCGCCAGCAGCCCCGGACTCCATCAGACAGATACGCAGTATTTT

D: -
J: TRBJ2-6
V: TRBV6-2/TRBV6-3
size: -
CDR3: CASSYEGPSGANVLTF
DNA: TGTGCCAGCAGTTACGAGGGCCCCTCTGGGGCCAACGTCCTGACTTTC

D: TRBD1
J: TRBJ1-1
V: TRBV6-5
size: -
CDR3: CASSVLQGSTEAFF
DNA: TGTGCCAGCAGCGTACTACAGGGGTCCACTGAAGCTTTCTTT

D: TRBD2
J: TRBJ2-1
V: TRBV3-1/TRBV3-2
size: -
CDR3: CASSKLAGSSYNEQFF
DNA: TGTGCCAGCAGTAAATTAGCGGGTAGCTCCTACAATGAGCAGTTCTTC

D: -
J: TRBJ1-6
V: TRBV4-1
size: -
CDR3: CASSRAMTGSYNSPLHF
DNA: TGCGCCAGCAGCCGAGCAATGACAGGCTCCTATAATTCACCCCTCCACTTT

D: -
J: TRBJ1-3
V: TRBV2
size: once
CDR3: CASSRDKGENTIYF
DNA: TGTGCCAGCAGTCGGGACAAGGGCGAAAACACCATATATTTT

D: TRBD1
J: TRBJ2-3
V: TRBV2
size: -
CDR3: CASQRDRGTDTQYF
DNA: TGTGCCAGCCAGAGGGACAGGGGAACAGATACGCAGTATTTT

D: TRBD2
J: TRBJ2-5
V: TRBV10-3
size: -
CDR3: CAIRGGGETQYF
DNA: TGTGCCATCAGGGGGGGAGGGGAGACCCAGTACTTC

D: -
J: TRBJ2-5
V: TRBV2
size: -
CDR3: CASSQGSQETQYF
DNA: TGTGCCAGCAGTCAGGGGTCCCAAGAGACCCAGTACTTC

D: TRBD2
J: TRBJ2-7
V: TRBV6-6
size: few
CDR3: CASSYLGSGGYEQYF
DNA: TGTGCCAGCAGTTACTTGGGAAGCGGGGGGTACGAGCAGTACTTC

D: TRBD1
J: TRBJ1-6
V: TRBV6-5
size: -
CDR3: CASSKQNRGNSPLHF
DNA: TGTGCCAGCAGTAAACAGAACAGGGGGAATTCACCCCTCCACTTT

D: TRBD1
J: TRBJ1-3
V: TRBV6-1
size: -
CDR3: CASSERDRGRTIYF
DNA: TGTGCCAGCAGTGAAAGGGACAGGGGACGGACCATATATTTT

D: -
J: TRBJ1-2
V: TRBV6-6
size: -
CDR3: CASSSPGIYYGYTF
DNA: TGTGCCAGCAGCTCCCCGGGAATTTACTATGGCTACACCTTC

D: -
J: TRBJ2-7
V: TRBV6-1
size: few
CDR3: CASSEDVRVSYEQYF
DNA: TGTGCCAGCAGTGAAGACGTCAGGGTGTCCTACGAGCAGTACTTC

D: TRBD2
J: TRBJ2-1
V: TRBV11-2
size: -
CDR3: CASSLALAGAYDSYNEQFF
DNA: TGTGCCAGCAGCTTAGCGCTAGCGGGGGCCTACGACTCCTACAATGAGCAGTTCTTC

D: TRBD1
J: TRBJ1-1
V: TRBV10-3
size: -
CDR3: CAISGDRINTEAFF
DNA: TGTGCCATCAGTGGGGACAGGATTAACACTGAAGCTTTCTTT

D: -
J: TRBJ1-5
V: TRBV10-3
size: -
CDR3: CAIRAGEHQPQHF
DNA: TGTGCCATCCGGGCGGGGGAGCATCAGCCCCAGCATTTT

D: TRBD2
J: TRBJ2-1
V: TRBV5-5
size: -
CDR3: CASSSGPLAGGPRYNEQFF
DNA: TGTGCCAGCAGCTCCGGCCCTCTAGCGGGGGGGCCGCGGTACAATGAGCAGTTCTTC

D: -
J: TRBJ1-1
V: TRBV27
size: once
CDR3: CASSLSVSTGTEAFF
DNA: TGTGCCAGCAGTTTATCGGTCTCGACAGGCACTGAAGCTTTCTTT

D: -
J: TRBJ1-4
V: TRBV5-1
size: once
CDR3: CASSPQGSYEKLFF
DNA: TGCGCCAGCAGTCCCCAGGGGAGTTATGAAAAACTGTTTTTT

D: -
J: TRBJ1-5
V: TRBV3-1/TRBV3-2
size: -
CDR3: CASSQGGDQPQHF
DNA: TGTGCCAGCAGCCAAGGGGGGGATCAGCCCCAGCATTTT

D: -
J: TRBJ1-4
V: TRBV28
size: -
CDR3: CASSLIAPNEKLFF
DNA: TGTGCCAGCAGTTTAATAGCCCCAAATGAAAAACTGTTTTTT

D: -
J: TRBJ1-4
V: TRBV10-2
size: -
CDR3: CASSGGLSEKLFF
DNA: TGCGCCAGCAGTGGCGGGCTCTCTGAAAAACTGTTTTTT

D: TRBD1
J: TRBJ1-6
V: TRBV7-8
size: -
CDR3: CASSLLGGSNSPLHF
DNA: TGTGCCAGCAGCCTATTAGGGGGCTCTAATTCACCCCTCCACTTT

D: -
J: TRBJ1-5
V: TRBV9
size: -
CDR3: CASSARREDQPQHF
DNA: TGTGCCAGCAGCGCTAGGAGGGAGGATCAGCCCCAGCATTTT

D: -
J: TRBJ1-1
V: TRBV4-1
size: -
CDR3: CASSQVTGTEAFF
DNA: TGCGCCAGCAGCCAAGTAACGGGGACTGAAGCTTTCTTT

D: -
J: TRBJ1-5
V: TRBV2
size: -
CDR3: CASAPGAQGANQPQHF
DNA: TGTGCCAGCGCGCCGGGAGCCCAAGGGGCCAATCAGCCCCAGCATTTT

D: TRBD1
J: TRBJ1-1
V: TRBV6-5
size: -
CDR3: CASSYSGQGGTEAFF
DNA: TGTGCCAGCAGTTACTCTGGACAGGGAGGGACTGAAGCTTTCTTT

D: -
J: TRBJ1-4
V: TRBV28
size: -
CDR3: CASTRPREDEKLFF
DNA: TGTGCCAGCACCCGACCCAGGGAGGATGAAAAACTGTTTTTT

D: -
J: TRBJ2-7
V: TRBV7-9
size: -
CDR3: CASSLGGTGYEQYF
DNA: TGTGCCAGCAGCCTGGGGGGAACGGGCTACGAGCAGTACTTC

D: -
J: TRBJ2-7
V: TRBV19
size: -
CDR3: CASSMASRGYEQYF
DNA: TGTGCCAGTAGTATGGCCAGCCGGGGATACGAGCAGTACTTC

D: TRBD1
J: TRBJ1-1
V: TRBV27
size: few
CDR3: CASSWTGDTEAFF
DNA: TGTGCCAGCAGCTGGACAGGAGACACTGAAGCTTTCTTT

D: TRBD1
J: TRBJ1-5
V: TRBV7-8
size: -
CDR3: CASSSTDRGDNQPQHF
DNA: TGTGCCAGCAGCTCGACAGACAGGGGGGACAATCAGCCCCAGCATTTT

D: TRBD1
J: TRBJ1-1
V: TRBV4-2
size: -
CDR3: CASSQGGGWGQALNTEAFF
DNA: TGTGCCAGCAGCCAAGGGGGGGGATGGGGACAGGCTTTGAACACTGAAGCTTTCTTT

D: TRBD1
J: TRBJ2-7
V: TRBV7-9
size: few
CDR3: CASSLVLGQGPYEQYF
DNA: TGTGCCAGCAGCTTAGTTTTGGGACAGGGGCCCTACGAGCAGTACTTC

D: TRBD1
J: TRBJ2-7
V: TRBV2
size: -
CDR3: CASCRDRVNEQYF
DNA: TGTGCCAGCTGCCGGGACAGGGTCAACGAGCAGTACTTC

D: TRBD1
J: TRBJ1-2
V: TRBV7-8
size: few
CDR3: CASSSDLGAGQRYGYTF
DNA: TGTGCCAGCAGCTCCGACCTCGGGGCGGGACAGAGGTATGGCTACACCTTC

D: TRBD1
J: TRBJ1-1
V: TRBV18
size: -
CDR3: CASSPPAGGTEAFF
DNA: TGTGCCAGCTCACCACCTGCAGGGGGCACTGAAGCTTTCTTT

D: TRBD2
J: TRBJ2-2
V: TRBV2
size: -
CDR3: CASRPLAGGPDTGELFF
DNA: TGTGCCAGCAGACCACTAGCGGGGGGGCCGGACACCGGGGAGCTGTTTTTT

D: -
J: TRBJ2-5
V: TRBV11-2
size: -
CDR3: CASSSLNRSETQYF
DNA: TGTGCCAGCAGCTCACTTAACCGGTCCGAGACCCAGTACTTC

D: -
J: TRBJ1-3
V: TRBV18
size: -
CDR3: CASSPLGSLGQTGNTIYF
DNA: TGTGCCAGCTCACCACTCGGGTCCCTTGGACAGACTGGAAACACCATATATTTT

D: -
J: TRBJ2-3
V: TRBV12-3/TRBV12-4
size: -
CDR3: CASSTQGTDTQYF
DNA: TGTGCCAGCAGCACCCAGGGCACAGATACGCAGTATTTT